A selection of T cell receptor beta chains follows, all from one sample in a study of cytomegalovirus exposure and HLA in healthy donors. Using immunoSEQ multiplex PCR, the repertoire was profiled, and TCRdb retains in-frame clones only, with some absent. The repertoire holds roughly 150,000 clones, 75% to 90% seen once, with 1% in the top ten. The specimen sequenced was PBMCs. Receptors were obtained from a boy younger than 10 in good health and CMV-seronegative. CDR3s include the opening cysteine and the closing phenylalanine or tryptophan. Each record gives: J gene, clone size, D gene, V gene, CDR3 protein, CDR3 DNA. The D gene is left open where the match is weak. Some rows have no size entry. The others give once, few or many, or a class for an expanded clone.

J gene: TRBJ1-1
clone size: .
D gene: .
V gene: TRBV11-2
CDR3 protein: CASSLGRLSVNTEAFF
CDR3 DNA: TGTGCCAGCAGCTTAGGAAGATTGTCGGTGAACACTGAAGCTTTCTTT

J gene: TRBJ1-1
clone size: .
D gene: .
V gene: TRBV15
CDR3 protein: CATAERSPLKTEAFF
CDR3 DNA: TGTGCCACCGCCGAGAGGTCGCCCCTGAAGACTGAAGCTTTCTTT

J gene: TRBJ2-5
clone size: .
D gene: .
V gene: TRBV7-6
CDR3 protein: CASSSGFQGQLQETQYF
CDR3 DNA: TGTGCCAGCAGCTCAGGGTTTCAGGGCCAACTACAAGAGACCCAGTACTTC

J gene: TRBJ1-1
clone size: .
D gene: TRBD1
V gene: TRBV27
CDR3 protein: CASSFLMTGGNTEAFF
CDR3 DNA: TGTGCCAGCAGTTTTCTCATGACAGGGGGGAACACTGAAGCTTTCTTT

J gene: TRBJ2-1
clone size: few
D gene: .
V gene: TRBV9
CDR3 protein: CASSVGSVGGNEQFF
CDR3 DNA: TGTGCCAGCAGCGTAGGGAGCGTAGGGGGCAATGAGCAGTTCTTC

J gene: TRBJ2-3
clone size: .
D gene: .
V gene: TRBV6-4
CDR3 protein: CASSARGSTDTQYF
CDR3 DNA: TGTGCCAGCAGTGCCAGGGGATCCACAGATACGCAGTATTTT

J gene: TRBJ2-7
clone size: few
D gene: .
V gene: TRBV29-1
CDR3 protein: CSVVSGSLSTGEQYF
CDR3 DNA: TGCAGCGTTGTTTCCGGCTCACTCTCGACGGGGGAGCAGTACTTC

J gene: TRBJ2-3
clone size: .
D gene: TRBD2
V gene: TRBV5-6
CDR3 protein: CASSFLAGWGTDTQYF
CDR3 DNA: TGTGCCAGCAGCTTTTTAGCGGGATGGGGCACAGATACGCAGTATTTT

J gene: TRBJ1-1
clone size: .
D gene: TRBD1
V gene: TRBV6-1
CDR3 protein: CASSDGTGAPEAFF
CDR3 DNA: TGTGCCAGCAGTGACGGGACAGGGGCCCCTGAAGCTTTCTTT

J gene: TRBJ2-6
clone size: .
D gene: TRBD1
V gene: TRBV6-1
CDR3 protein: CASSVVGQGLAGANVLTF
CDR3 DNA: TGTGCCAGCAGTGTGGTGGGACAGGGCCTGGCTGGGGCCAACGTCCTGACTTTC

J gene: TRBJ1-1
clone size: few
D gene: TRBD1
V gene: TRBV19
CDR3 protein: CASRVGWDRPNTEAFF
CDR3 DNA: TGTGCCAGTAGGGTAGGATGGGACAGACCGAACACTGAAGCTTTCTTT

J gene: TRBJ1-6
clone size: .
D gene: .
V gene: TRBV5-6
CDR3 protein: CASSLYPGISSSPLHF
CDR3 DNA: TGTGCCAGCAGCTTGTATCCAGGGATAAGTAGTTCACCCCTCCACTTT

J gene: TRBJ2-3
clone size: .
D gene: TRBD1
V gene: TRBV9
CDR3 protein: CASSRGRADTQYF
CDR3 DNA: TGTGCCAGCAGCAGGGGGCGGGCAGATACGCAGTATTTT

J gene: TRBJ2-3
clone size: few
D gene: TRBD1
V gene: TRBV4-1
CDR3 protein: CASSQLGTGTDTQYF
CDR3 DNA: TGCGCCAGCAGCCAACTCGGGACAGGGACAGATACGCAGTATTTT

J gene: TRBJ1-2
clone size: .
D gene: .
V gene: TRBV5-1
CDR3 protein: CASSLARPGDGYTF
CDR3 DNA: TGCGCCAGCAGCTTGGCGCGGCCGGGAGACGGCTACACCTTC

J gene: TRBJ1-1
clone size: .
D gene: TRBD1
V gene: TRBV27
CDR3 protein: CASSRDRGGTEAFF
CDR3 DNA: TGTGCCAGCAGTCGGGACAGGGGAGGGACTGAAGCTTTCTTT

J gene: TRBJ2-7
clone size: .
D gene: .
V gene: TRBV6-1
CDR3 protein: CASSDRDKYEQYF
CDR3 DNA: TGTGCCAGCAGTGACCGGGACAAATACGAGCAGTACTTC

J gene: TRBJ2-5
clone size: .
D gene: .
V gene: TRBV2
CDR3 protein: CASSAGTAETQYF
CDR3 DNA: TGTGCCAGCAGTGCCGGGACTGCGGAGACCCAGTACTTC

J gene: TRBJ1-3
clone size: .
D gene: .
V gene: TRBV6-1
CDR3 protein: CASSAGNSGNTIYF
CDR3 DNA: TGTGCCAGCAGTGCAGGGAACTCTGGAAACACCATATATTTT

J gene: TRBJ2-5
clone size: .
D gene: .
V gene: TRBV7-9
CDR3 protein: CASRRGQRQETQYF
CDR3 DNA: TGTGCCAGCAGACGCGGACAGAGACAAGAGACCCAGTACTTC